These 31 T cell receptor beta chains originate from one sample sequenced in a study of T cells after yellow fever vaccination. TCRdb processed the 5' RACE reads anew with MiXCR; each CDR3 protein has one entry. The repertoire holds 170,000 or so distinct CDR3 sequences, with about 6.2% as singletons. The specimen was CD4+ T cells sorted from PBMCs, collected on the day of the first yellow fever vaccination. Receptors were obtained from a man younger than 30 who received the YFV17D yellow fever vaccine.

The genes are TRBV5-1 and TRBJ1-2; maybe TRBD1 (5 bases). V lost 5 bases to trimming and J lost 4 bases, with 21 bases between them. The CDR3 spans 16 residues. Germline CDR1 and CDR2: SGHRS and YFSETQ. In nucleotides, the CDR3 is TGCGCCAGCAGACCAGCCGGGACGGGGACTTCCTATGGCTACACCTTC. Translating gives CASRPAGTGTSYGYTF.

This clonotype was observed a few times. The chain couples TRBV6-1 to TRBJ1-1, with a tentative D call TRBD1 (5 bases). Germline CDR1 is MNHNS and CDR2 is SASEGT. The V gene lost 6 bases and the J gene lost 11 bases, with 19 bases spanning the gap. The CDR3 is 13 residues long. The CDR3 sequence: CASSNPPDSQAFF. The CDR3 nucleotides read TGTGCCAGCAGCAACCCACCAGACAGTCAGGCTTTCTTT.

In this sample, this clonotype turned up a few times. The chain carries TRBV10-3 and TRBJ1-4, with unresolved D. This CDR3 contains 13 residues. V gave up 0 bases and J gave up 8 bases, with 7 bases separating them. Per the germline V gene, CDR1 is ENHRY and CDR2 is SYGVKD. The CDR3 is CAISESTREKLFF. As DNA, the CDR3 is TGTGCCATCAGTGAGTCCACAAGGGAAAAACTGTTTTTT.

In its sample, this clonotype was seen many times. V gene TRBV7-3 combines with J gene TRBJ2-1, with D unclear. The V end was cut by 4 bases, the J end by 1 base, with 5 bases between. The CDR3 runs to 13 residues. Germline CDR1 and CDR2: SGHTA and FQGTGA. The CDR3 loop is CASSSASYNEQFF. CDR3 nucleotide sequence: TGTGCCAGCAGCTCCGCTTCCTACAATGAGCAGTTCTTC.

The table lists this clonotype with many counts. The chain employs TRBV9 and TRBJ2-3; D gene unclear. CDR3 length: 14 amino acids. CDR1 SGDLS and CDR2 YYNGEE come from the germline V gene. Trimming stripped 0 bases from V and 8 bases from J, with 13 bases between. DNA for the CDR3: TGTGCCAGCAGCGTAGTCGCTGTTCGAGGTACGCAGTATTTT. This sequence encodes CASSVVAVRGTQYF.

This clonotype came up many times. This rearrangement joins TRBV9 to TRBJ2-1, with D perhaps being TRBD1 or TRBD2 (7 bases each). CDR1 and CDR2 from the germline V gene are SGDLS and YYNGEE. The CDR3 length is 15 residues. Trimming stripped 0 bases from V and 9 bases from J, with 16 bases between. The CDR3 sequence is CASSVERQGGAEQFF. The CDR3 bases are TGTGCCAGCAGCGTAGAGCGCCAGGGGGGGGCTGAGCAGTTCTTC.

This clonotype was seen ten or more times. The CDR3 DNA is TGTGCCAGCAGTTACGGGACAGGGTTGTCTCACACCTTC. Encoded protein: CASSYGTGLSHTF. The chain employs TRBV6-6 and TRBJ1-2; TRBD1 matches at 9 bases. The CDR3 length is 13 residues. In germline, CDR1 is MNHNY, CDR2 SVGAGI (reference sequence). V was pared by 2 bases and J by 12 bases, with 7 bases of the junction left unmatched.

In its sample, this clonotype was seen a few times. This chain links TRBV7-8 with TRBJ2-5; D may be TRBD1 (5 bases). CDR1 SGHVS and CDR2 FQNEAQ come from the germline V gene. V was cut by 4 bases and J by 5 bases, with 14 bases left in between. This CDR3 comprises 14 residues. CDR3 bases: TGTGCCAGCAGCTACAGGACCCCGGAGGAGACCCAGTACTTC. Amino acid sequence: CASSYRTPEETQYF.

The chain combines TRBV5-1 with TRBJ2-6, with 7 positions matching TRBD1. Per germline, CDR1 SGHRS and CDR2 YFSETQ. J was trimmed by 0 bases and V by 3 bases; bases with no gene match: 6. CDR3 size: 17 residues. The CDR3 DNA is TGCGCCAGCAGCTCCCGGGACAGCTACTCTGGGGCCAACGTCCTGACTTTC. This encodes CASSSRDSYSGANVLTF. Based on the CDR3 plus reference TRBV5-1 and TRBJ2-6, the full variable domain is KAGVTQTPRYLIKTRGQQVTLSCSPISGHRSVSWYQQTPGQGLQFLFEYFSETQRNKGNFPGRFSGRQFSNSRSEMNVSTLELGDSALYLCASSSRDSYSGANVLTFGAGSRLTVL.

This clonotype was observed many times. As DNA, the CDR3 is TGTGCCAGCAGCGTGACAGGGGCTAATGAAAAACTGTTTTTT. Translated, it gives CASSVTGANEKLFF. The genes are TRBV7-9 and TRBJ1-4, with TRBD1 matching over 8 bases. Germline trimming cut 5 bases from V and 3 bases from J; bases unmatched to any gene: 2. Germline V lookup: CDR1 SEHNR, CDR2 FQNEAQ (reference sequence). This CDR3 has 14 residues.

In this sample, this clonotype turned up a few times. The chain links TRBV12-3 or TRBV12-4 to TRBJ1-4, with unresolved D. The V and J ends lost 6 bases and 7 bases respectively, with 12 bases between them. This CDR3 contains 13 residues. In DNA form, the CDR3 reads TGTGCCAGCAGCCTAGCCTCCGGTGAAAAACTGTTTTTT. It translates to CASSLASGEKLFF.

The rearrangement joins TRBV25-1 to TRBJ2-2; weak D call: TRBD2 (6 bases). V was pared by 2 bases and J by 5 bases, with 9 bases between. This CDR3 region has 14 residues. The V gene's germline CDR1 is MGHDK and CDR2 SYGVNS. The CDR3 DNA reads TGTGCCAGCAGTGAAGGGGGGAGGACCGGGGAGCTGTTTTTT. It codes for CASSEGGRTGELFF.

This clonotype was detected ten times or more. This chain links TRBV10-3 with TRBJ2-5, with D uncertain. Germline CDR1 ENHRY, CDR2 SYGVKD. The CDR3 contains 14 residues. V was trimmed by 6 bases and J by 2 bases, leaving 13 bases between them. Written as DNA, the CDR3 is TGTGCCATCAGCCCGCAGAGGCAGCAAGAGACCCAGTACTTC. Encoded protein: CAISPQRQQETQYF.

The table lists this clonotype with many counts. The CDR3 DNA is TGTGCCAGCAGCTTTTCCGCCCGCACTGAAGCTTTCTTT. It yields the protein CASSFSARTEAFF. V and J are TRBV7-9 and TRBJ1-1; D gene ambiguous. The CDR3 sequence is 13 residues long. Germline CDR1 reads SEHNR; CDR2 reads FQNEAQ (reference sequence). Trimming took off 3 bases at V and 4 bases at J, with 9 bases between the two ends. Filled out from reference TRBV7-9 and TRBJ1-1, the complete variable domain reads DTGVSQNPRHKITKRGQNVTFRCDPISEHNRLYWYRQTLGQGPEFLTYFQNEAQLEKSRLLSDRFSAERPKGSFSTLEIQRTEQGDSAMYLCASSFSARTEAFFGQGTRLTVV.

The table lists this clonotype with many counts. The gene calls are TRBV6-1 and TRBJ2-3; 8 nucleotides line up with TRBD2. This CDR3 is 15 amino acids long. J lost 0 bases, V lost 6 bases, and 5 bases had no gene match. Germline CDR1 reads MNHNS; CDR2 reads SASEGT. The CDR3 nucleotides are TGTGCCAGCAGCCAAGCGGGGGACAGCACAGATACGCAGTATTTT. It translates to CASSQAGDSTDTQYF.

This chain connects TRBV9 to TRBJ2-1, with TRBD1 matching over 7 bases. V dropped 0 bases and J dropped 12; count of bases not matched to a gene: 15. CDR1 SGDLS and CDR2 YYNGEE come from the germline V gene. This CDR3 comprises 16 residues. The CDR3 DNA is TGTGCCAGCAGCGTAGGGTACCCGTCACAGACAGGGTTGCAGTTCTTC. Its translation: CASSVGYPSQTGLQFF.

This clonotype was seen at least ten times. V gene TRBV20-1 combines with J gene TRBJ2-3, with unresolved D. The germline CDR1 and CDR2 sequences are DFQATT and SNEGSKA (reference sequence). The ends were cut back, 4 bases at V and 3 bases at J, with 8 bases in the middle. This CDR3 region has 12 residues. The CDR3 nucleotides read TGCAGTGCTACGACCCAGACAGATACGCAGTATTTT. Its translation is CSATTQTDTQYF.

This rearrangement joins TRBV11-1 to TRBJ1-2; 8 bases match TRBD1. The CDR3 consists of 13 residues. Germline assignment: CDR1 SGHAT and CDR2 FQDESV (reference sequence). V was pared by 4 bases and J by 7 bases, with 5 bases of the junction left unmatched. CDR3 protein: CASSWDRTSGYTF. In DNA, the CDR3 is TGTGCCAGCAGCTGGGACAGGACTTCTGGCTACACCTTC.

This clonotype was seen ten or more times. The chain couples TRBV5-1 to TRBJ1-6, with a possible D match to TRBD1 (5 bases). The V gene lost 2 bases and the J gene lost 10 bases, with 13 bases spanning the gap. The CDR3 contains 14 residues. Per germline, CDR1 SGHRS and CDR2 YFSETQ. In DNA form, the CDR3 reads TGCGCCAGCAGCTTCGGGGGAAGGAACTCACCCCTCCACTTT. Translation: CASSFGGRNSPLHF.

The table lists this clonotype with many counts. The V and J genes are TRBV7-2 and TRBJ2-2, with 10 bases fitting TRBD2. V gave up 3 bases and J gave up 4 bases; unmatched junction bases: 2. CDR3 size: 15 residues. The germline V gene has CDR1 SGHTA and CDR2 FQGNSA. DNA of the CDR3: TGTGCCAGCAGCTTCACTAGCGGGGTCACCGGGGAGCTGTTTTTT. As protein: CASSFTSGVTGELFF.

This clonotype was found many times. The chain is built from TRBV4-3 and TRBJ1-5; TRBD1 is a possible D gene (5 bases). Trimming cost V 0 bases and J 9 bases, with 9 bases left between them. This CDR3 spans 13 amino acids. CDR1 and CDR2 (germline): LGHNA, YSLEER. In DNA form, the CDR3 reads TGCGCCAGCAGCCAAGAAACTGGGGGGCCCCAGCATTTT. Its protein is CASSQETGGPQHF.

This clonotype was found many times. The chain couples TRBV13 to TRBJ1-3; perhaps TRBD1 as D (5 bases). Trimming took off 3 bases at V and 0 bases at J, with 9 bases between the two ends. The CDR3 is 15 amino acids. The V gene's germline CDR1 is PRHDT and CDR2 FYEKMQ (reference sequence). CDR3 nucleotides: TGTGCCAGCAGCTTGGGACCGGACTCTGGAAACACCATATATTTT. Amino acid sequence: CASSLGPDSGNTIYF.

The chain employs TRBV7-2 and TRBJ2-2; maybe TRBD2 (5 bases). Germline values: CDR1 SGHTA, CDR2 FQGNSA. V lost 3 bases, J lost 2 bases, and 13 bases lay in between. The CDR3 length is 16 residues. The DNA of the CDR3 is TGTGCCAGCAGCTTGCGGAGGACTGCCAACACCGGGGAGCTGTTTTTT. It encodes CASSLRRTANTGELFF. Drawing the rest from reference TRBV7-2 and TRBJ2-2, the complete variable domain is GAGVSQSPSNKVTEKGKDVELRCDPISGHTALYWYRQSLGQGLEFLIYFQGNSAPDKSGLPSDRFSAERTGGSVSTLTIQRTQQEDSAVYLCASSLRRTANTGELFFGEGSRLTVL.

At least ten counts were recorded for this clonotype. The V call is TRBV7-9, the J call TRBJ1-1; D not certain. Trimming took off 7 bases at V and 7 bases at J, with 10 bases between the two ends. The CDR3 covers 11 residues. Germline CDR1 SEHNR, CDR2 FQNEAQ (reference sequence). Written as DNA, the CDR3 is TGTGCCAGCATCGAGACGTTTGAAGCTTTCTTT. Residues: CASIETFEAFF.

This clonotype was counted at least ten times. The rearrangement links TRBV5-1 to TRBJ1-1, with a weak D call TRBD1 (6 bases). The CDR3 sequence is 15 residues long. Trimming left V 4 bases short and J 0 bases short, with 13 bases between. The germline gives CDR1 SGHRS, CDR2 YFSETQ. CDR3 coding DNA: TGCGCCAGCAGCCTCGGACAGATTATGAACACTGAAGCTTTCTTT. Its translation is CASSLGQIMNTEAFF.

This clonotype has ten or more counts. This rearrangement joins TRBV6-5 to TRBJ2-5; 7 bases agree with TRBD2. J lost 5 bases, V lost 7 bases, and 10 bases had no gene match. The CDR3 loop spans 14 amino acids. Germline CDR1 and CDR2: MNHEY and SVGAGI. The CDR3 sequence is CASKVAGAVETQYF. The CDR3 DNA is TGTGCCAGCAAAGTTGCGGGAGCGGTGGAGACCCAGTACTTC.

This clonotype turned up a few times. J is TRBJ2-5 and V is TRBV7-2; 12 bases line up with TRBD2. This CDR3 region has 18 residues. Unmatched junction bases numbered 15, after V lost 5 bases and J lost 5 bases. Per the germline V gene, CDR1 is SGHTA and CDR2 is FQGNSA. The CDR3, as DNA: TGTGCCAGCAGCACTAGCTTGCTCGGTACTAGCGGGGGGGAGACCCAGTACTTC. The encoded protein is CASSTSLLGTSGGETQYF. Based on the CDR3 plus reference TRBV7-2 and TRBJ2-5, the full variable domain is GAGVSQSPSNKVTEKGKDVELRCDPISGHTALYWYRQSLGQGLEFLIYFQGNSAPDKSGLPSDRFSAERTGGSVSTLTIQRTQQEDSAVYLCASSTSLLGTSGGETQYFGPGTRLLVL.

This clonotype was counted a few times. This rearrangement joins TRBV11-2 to TRBJ2-2; D is possibly TRBD1 (6 bases). Trimming shortened V by 5 bases and J by 4 bases, and 20 bases separated the two germline ends. CDR1 and CDR2 (germline): SGHAT, FQNNGV. This CDR3 contains 17 residues. CDR3 DNA sequence: TGTGCCAGCAGCCCCACGACAGGCCTCCGTGGCACCGGGGAGCTGTTTTTT. It specifies CASSPTTGLRGTGELFF.

The V call is TRBV15, the J call TRBJ2-3; a weak D match, TRBD2 (5 bases). Trimming shortened V by 0 bases and J by 7 bases, and 8 bases separated the two germline ends. CDR1 is LNHNV, CDR2 YYDKDF, per germline (reference sequence). CDR3 length equals 13 residues. The CDR3 sequence is CATSRDEGYTQYF. The CDR3 DNA reads as TGTGCCACCAGCAGAGATGAGGGTTATACGCAGTATTTT.

This clonotype occurred many times. V usage is TRBV7-2 and J usage is TRBJ1-4; 8 nucleotides agree with TRBD1. CDR1 and CDR2 (germline): SGHTA, FQGNSA. The CDR3 runs 15 residues. After removal of 3 bases from V and 5 bases from J, the junction contained 5 bases not matched to a gene. CDR3 DNA: TGTGCCAGCAGCTTTTACAGGGGGGGGAATGAAAAACTGTTTTTT. Protein: CASSFYRGGNEKLFF.

As regards this clonotype: One end of the junction is discordant with germline, which a read error may explain. This chain uses TRBV5-4 with TRBJ1-1; D is ambiguous. The CDR3 runs 12 residues. Germline V gene data show CDR1 as SGHNT and CDR2 as YYREEE (reference sequence). CDR3 residues: CASSLVLGGHEF. As DNA, the CDR3 is TGTGCCAGCAGCTTGGTCTTGGGCGGGCATGAGTTT.